This TCR beta chain was identified in a study of cytomegalovirus exposure and HLA in healthy donors (dated 2017 in TCRdb). As for the study more broadly: In an earlier analysis of fewer than 750 of the donors, 250 to 350 Gb of sequence data and 90 million to 130 million unique TCR beta sequences from roughly 180 million T cells were reported. An early release that covered some 630 HLA-typed donors contained around 330 gigabases of sequencing data and some 87 million unique TCR sequences. Among the roughly 380 genotyped donors, approximately 77% belonged to the genetic ancestry cluster associated with self-reported Caucasian donors. The study aimed to test whether signatures of past pathogen exposure could be identified by cataloging public T cell receptors. The study profiled the T cell repertoires of more than 500 subjects by immunosequencing and related them to cytomegalovirus serostatus. Along with the approximately 700-subject first cohort, a separate validation cohort of over a hundred different subjects was used. High-throughput TCR immunosequencing, statistical association of individual TCRs with disease status, and machine learning were combined to predict cytomegalovirus infection status. In a later analysis, previously published TCR beta repertoires from some 640 donors were re-analyzed and high-resolution HLA genotyping was added so that TCR occurrence patterns could be studied. Rather than using new phenotypic data, the later analysis identified candidate immune exposures from TCR beta sequences and from how often those sequences occurred across donors. An earlier analysis of 500 to 650 of the donors applied high-throughput TCR beta sequencing to assess whether each TCR beta V gene segment acted as functional or pseudogenic. Donor age, sex, ethnicity and CMV serostatus were collected together with the repertoire data. A later genetic analysis used genome-wide SNP genotypes for about three fifths of the 666 donors, treating that subset as a discovery cohort. All discovery cohort repertoires had been generated using a single sequencing platform. HLA typing covered class I and class II loci at four-digit resolution. Typing coverage differed by locus: A, B, C, DRB1 and DQB1 were typed in roughly 620-630 donors, DQA1 in 522, DPA1 in 606, and DPB1 in just under 490. Roughly 5 DR-DQ haplotypes were handled as single units for association and clustering, since linkage in the cohort was strong. Among around 400 genotyped donors of the cohort, an average of approximately 240,000 unique TCR beta nucleotide sequences was sequenced per donor, of which 15% to 20% were non-productive.

To prepare the library, the immunoSEQ multiplex PCR assay was applied. A mixture of 60 forward primers for TCR Vbeta segments and 13 reverse primers for TCR Jbeta segments was used in the multiplex PCR. A multiplex PCR assay on genomic DNA amplified the CDR3 region of rearranged TCR beta genes. On the Illumina HiSeq System, the amplified TCR beta libraries were sequenced as 87-base-pair reads. The study's processing was this. In a later analysis, tens of millions of unique TCR beta chains were counted across the 666 repertoires, and around 11 million of these chains were shared by at least two donors. To remove PCR and sequencing errors, raw reads were error-corrected and collapsed into unique sequences using a nearest-neighbor algorithm that merged closely related sequences. Alignment of CDR3 sequences to IMGT reference sequences was used to assign V, D and J gene segments. Each retained sequence needed at least a six-nucleotide match to both a V gene segment and a J gene segment. Rearrangements were called productive when the CDR3 lacked stop codons and stayed in frame with V and J; all others were non-productive. CDR3 was defined according to IMGT convention as the region running from the second conserved V-encoded cysteine to the conserved J-encoded phenylalanine. Sequences without an unambiguous match to a single V gene segment were excluded from the earlier analysis of 500 to 700 of the donors. In an earlier analysis of approximately 500 of the donors, a V segment was called functional when productive rearrangements were above 56.7%, and segregating when the standard deviation between donors exceeded 5%. A statistical classification framework was developed to diagnose cytomegalovirus status using the catalog of TCR beta chain sequences. In a later analysis, V and J genes were assigned by comparing TCR nucleotide sequences against IMGT/GENE-DB human TR gene sequences. The TCRdist pipeline was used in a later analysis to assign CDR3 sequences and most-parsimonious VDJ recombination scenarios. A later analysis defined each TCR beta chain by its CDR3 amino acid sequence plus V-gene family, and excluded reads lacking a unique V-gene family. As a way to deal with suspected cross-contamination and a sequencing artifact, a later analysis dropped hundreds of nucleotide sequences that were highly shared and had low generation probability. In a later analysis, a clonal expansion index was calculated for each public chain from normalized within-repertoire ranks of inferred template counts. A later analysis computed generation probabilities with a VDJ recombination model fitted to out-of-frame rearrangements, and checked the results against IGoR. Hypergeometric tests were used in a later analysis to score TCR-TCR, TCR-HLA and TCR-CMV co-occurrence, with a repertoire-size bias correction applied to the TCR pairs. In a later analysis, false discovery rates were estimated by permuting HLA or CMV assignments 20 times. In a later analysis, co-occurring TCRs were grouped with DBSCAN, and TCRdist sequence similarity was added when clustering was performed within HLA-allele-positive subsets. Co-occurrence clustering excluded repertoires with fewer than 30,000 or more than 120,000 public chains, plus five with anomalous nucleotide sharing. The clones in this table, taken by TCRdb from immuneACCESS, are in-frame only. Not every clone is retained; where verified, under half of the shortfall comes from an unresolved V gene, and the cause of the rest is unknown. D and trimming were read from the DNA, whereas the V and J calls and clone size are those reported in that table. The sample table contains roughly 120,000 clones; only one count was recorded for about 75% of them. The biggest ten clones account for 30% of the sample.

The investigation overall reported the following: In an earlier analysis of 500 to 650 of the donors, most TCR beta V segments appeared in productive rearrangements about 87% or about 30% of the time, broadly matching IMGT annotations. A later analysis found that TCR association rates varied across HLA loci, with DRB1 alleles showing the most associated TCRs and HLA-C alleles the fewest. This cohort had only TCR beta chains sequenced, and the lack of alpha or paired-chain data limited which features could be detected. Because counts were too low, roughly 17 rarely observed V segments, including chromosome 9 orphons, were left out of the earlier analysis of over 550 of the donors. The study listed 170 or so TCR beta chains as associated with cytomegalovirus. Across donors, most TCR sequences were observed very rarely, whereas some public TCRs were present in many individuals. Sequencing depth was assumed to be roughly uniform across donors in the presence/absence analyses, though that assumption may not hold. The authors suggested that the approach could potentially be generalized to other disease states and immunological phenotypes. A later analysis found that most CMV-associated TCR beta chains appeared HLA-restricted, with HLA associations seemingly driven largely by CMV exposure. When HLA alleles, especially DR and DQ, strongly co-occurred, TCR associations were difficult to assign to individual alleles. A few of the identified cytomegalovirus-associated TCR beta chains were confirmed in vitro to be specific for cytomegalovirus antigens. CMV serostatus was the only immune exposure information available for the cohort. A group of highly shared sequence variants was considered likely to be a technical artifact of the sequencing pipeline. Compared with the 666-donor mean, donors in an Asian-associated ancestry cluster had fewer N-insertions in productive TCRs, according to a later genetic analysis. A further reported finding was that TCR beta sequences accurately predicted the HLA-A and HLA-B alleles for most subjects in the first cohort. In both the original and validation cohorts, the classifier was reported to diagnose cytomegalovirus status with high specificity and sensitivity. In a later analysis, HLA-associated TCR beta chains showed more clonal expansion and lower generation probabilities than non-associated chains that were equally common. Linkage disequilibrium might explain the correlated functional status among segregating V segments, but an unknown experimental factor could not be excluded. Because HLA typing was unavailable for some donors at each locus, only the typed subset was used in association tests. V-gene and J-gene trimming of TCR beta chains was associated with a missense DCLRE1C variant in a later genetic analysis, and the association was replicated in an independent cohort. In a later analysis, several top co-occurrence clusters were reported to appear linked to parvovirus B19, influenza, CMV and Epstein-Barr virus. Specific HLA alleles were associated with more than 15,000 TCR beta sequences at a false discovery rate of 0.05 in a later analysis. Because the 87-base-pair reads could not distinguish some IMGT-functional V segments, including TRBV6-2 and TRBV6-3, those segments were excluded.

The cohort comprised 550 to 700 healthy bone marrow donors. All cohort members were sampled while nominally healthy, although unrecorded immune exposures were likely present. The donor was CMV seropositive and belonged to the group of some 290 seropositive cohort members. Each donor provided a peripheral blood sample, and peripheral blood mononuclear cells were used for TCR beta sequencing. Genomic DNA was extracted from the blood cell samples with the Qiagen DNeasy Blood Extraction Kit. Trimming leaves V shorter by 5 bases and J shorter by 0 bases, with the junction holding 5 bases beyond the gene matches. The CDR3 contains 15 residues, cysteine and phenylalanine counted. The only DNA kept is the CDR3, 45 bases in frame from the first base. Looking up the germline V gene yields CDR1 SGHVS and CDR2 FQNEAQ. This clone was observed a handful of times. No cognate antigen has been identified for it. There are no base qualities to consult, and no much larger clone falls within one base.

The receptor was isolated from a man in his 60s in good health and CMV-seropositive. The material sequenced was PBMCs. The rearrangement combines TRBV7-8 with TRBJ2-3, with 7 junctional bases fitting TRBD1. The encoded CDR3 is CASSLGTDSTDTQYF. The nucleotide sequence reads as follows: TGTGCCAGCAGCCTGGGGACAGACAGCACAGATACGCAGTATTTT.